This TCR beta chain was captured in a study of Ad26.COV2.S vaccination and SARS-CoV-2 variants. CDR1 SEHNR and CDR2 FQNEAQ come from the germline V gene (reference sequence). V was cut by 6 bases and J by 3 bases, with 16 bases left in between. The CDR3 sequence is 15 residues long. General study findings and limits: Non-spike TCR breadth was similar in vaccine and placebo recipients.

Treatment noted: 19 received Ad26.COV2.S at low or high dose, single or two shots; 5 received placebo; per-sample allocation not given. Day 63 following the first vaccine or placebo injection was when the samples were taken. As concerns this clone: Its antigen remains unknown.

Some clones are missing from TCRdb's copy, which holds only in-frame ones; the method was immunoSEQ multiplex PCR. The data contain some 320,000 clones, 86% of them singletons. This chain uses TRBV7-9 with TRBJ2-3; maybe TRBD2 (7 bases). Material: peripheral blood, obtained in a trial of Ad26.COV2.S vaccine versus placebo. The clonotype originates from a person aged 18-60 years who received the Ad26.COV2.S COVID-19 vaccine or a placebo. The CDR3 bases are TGTGCCAGCAGAAAAGGGGGGGCTATGACAGATACGCAGTATTTT. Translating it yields CASRKGGAMTDTQYF.